Shown below are 25 T cell receptor beta chains from a single sample sequenced in a study of blood T cell repertoires in COVID-19. Profiled with immunoSEQ multiplex PCR; TCRdb holds only in-frame clones, not every one. The profile covers about 360,000 clones, with around 90% appearing a single time and 2% to 2.5% taken by the ten largest. The sample was PBMCs or T cells enriched from blood (not recorded which). These receptor sequences come from a woman aged 40 to 49 with acute COVID-19.

J is TRBJ2-3 and V is TRBV7-9, with D maybe TRBD2 (6 bases). This CDR3 comprises 15 residues. The V end was cut by 5 bases, the J end by 2 bases, with 14 bases between. Germline CDR1 and CDR2: SEHNR and FQNEAQ (reference sequence). In nucleotides, the CDR3 is TGTGCCAGCAGCATCTGGCGGGACCTCACAGATACGCAGTATTTT. Residues: CASSIWRDLTDTQYF.

The rearrangement joins TRBV2 to TRBJ2-7; 10 bases align to TRBD2. CDR3 length: 16 residues. CDR1 is SNHLY and CDR2 is FYNNEI in the germline V gene. The V gene end was trimmed by 4 bases and the J gene end by 2 bases; junction bases not matched to a gene: 8. DNA of the CDR3: TGTGCCAGCAGTGGGACTAGCGGAACGATTACCTACGAGCAGTACTTC. Protein: CASSGTSGTITYEQYF.

This clone has a single count. CDR3 nucleotide sequence: TGTGCCAGCAGTCGGACTAGCGGATACGAGCAGTACTTC. Its protein product is CASSRTSGYEQYF. The V call is TRBV11-2, the J call TRBJ2-7; 10 positions agree with TRBD2. J gave up 4 bases and V 6 bases, and 3 bases lay outside the gene matches. Germline loops: CDR1 SGHAT, CDR2 FQNNGV. The CDR3 totals 13 residues.

A word on this clone: Other DNA sequences in the sample encode the same CDR3. The chain couples TRBV3-1 (or the pseudogene TRBV3-2) to TRBJ1-2; possibly TRBD1 for D (6 bases). V lost 4 bases and J 5 bases, leaving 8 bases between the germline ends. Germline assignment: CDR1 LGHDT and CDR2 YNNKEL (reference sequence). This CDR3 has 12 amino acids. The CDR3 protein is CASSPDRYGYTF. The CDR3 DNA follows: TGTGCCAGCAGCCCGGACAGATATGGCTACACCTTC.

This clone has only one observation. The rearrangement joins TRBV3-1 (or the pseudogene TRBV3-2) to TRBJ1-2; D is possibly TRBD1 (5 bases). Germline values: CDR1 LGHDT, CDR2 YNNKEL (reference sequence). V shed 3 bases and J shed 0 bases, with 11 bases lying between them. The CDR3 contains 15 residues. The CDR3 is CASSQGGRANYGYTF. CDR3 coding DNA: TGTGCCAGCAGCCAGGGGGGACGGGCTAACTATGGCTACACCTTC.

This clone was observed a single time. The V call is TRBV3-1 (or the pseudogene TRBV3-2), the J call TRBJ2-5; TRBD2 matches 12 bases. This CDR3 spans 15 amino acids. CDR1 LGHDT and CDR2 YNNKEL come from the germline V gene (reference sequence). V was pared by 2 bases and J by 3 bases, with 1 base of the junction left unmatched. CDR3 coding DNA: TGTGCCAGCAGCCAAAGACTAGCGGGGGAAGAGACCCAGTACTTC. This codes for CASSQRLAGEETQYF.

The chain links TRBV5-4 to TRBJ1-1; 7 bases agree with TRBD1. The CDR3 length is 13 residues. J lost 8 bases, V lost 4 bases, and 8 bases had no gene match. CDR1 and CDR2 from the germline V gene are SGHNT and YYREEE (reference sequence). The CDR3 sequence is CASSAIDRAEAFF. The CDR3 DNA reads TGTGCCAGCAGCGCGATCGACAGGGCCGAAGCTTTCTTT.

The J gene is TRBJ1-5, the V gene TRBV9; D is unclear. The V gene lost 5 bases and the J gene lost 0 bases, with 12 bases spanning the gap. Germline values: CDR1 SGDLS, CDR2 YYNGEE. The CDR3 loop spans 15 amino acids. CDR3 sequence (DNA): TGTGCCAGCAGTCGGTGGGCAGCTAGCAATCAGCCCCAGCATTTT. Encoded protein: CASSRWAASNQPQHF. The full variable domain, with the rest looked up from reference TRBV9 and TRBJ1-5, is DSGVTQTPKHLITATGQRVTLRCSPRSGDLSVYWYQQSLDQGLQFLIQYYNGEERAKGNILERFSAQQFPDLHSELNLSSLELGDSALYFCASSRWAASNQPQHFGDGTRLSIL.

The chain couples TRBV5-4 to TRBJ2-2, with D perhaps matching TRBD2 (5 bases). Germline V gene data show CDR1 as SGHNT and CDR2 as YYREEE (reference sequence). V was pared by 4 bases and J by 1 base, with 8 bases between. The CDR3 spans 14 residues. CDR3 amino acids: CASSLDLNTGELFF. The CDR3 DNA is TGTGCCAGCAGCCTGGACTTGAACACCGGGGAGCTGTTTTTT.

This chain uses TRBV29-1 with TRBJ1-2; D may be TRBD1 (5 bases). CDR3 length: 14 residues. The germline V gene has CDR1 SQVTM and CDR2 ANQGSEA. V gave up 4 bases and J gave up 5 bases, with 17 bases separating them. This CDR3 is CSVGVTGAGYGYTF. The DNA of the CDR3 is TGCAGCGTTGGGGTTACTGGGGCGGGATATGGCTACACCTTC. The variable domain in full, with the rest retrieved from reference TRBV29-1 and TRBJ1-2, is SAVISQKPSRDICQRGTSLTIQCQVDSQVTMMFWYRQQPGQSLTLIATANQGSEATYESGFVIDKFPISRPNLTFSTLTVSNMSPEDSSIYLCSVGVTGAGYGYTFGSGTRLTVV.

On this clone: One end of the junction is discordant with germline, which a read error may explain. The V gene is TRBV25-1, the J gene TRBJ1-4; the match to TRBD1 covers 9 bases. Germline CDR1 and CDR2: MGHDK and SYGVNS. The length of the CDR3 is 17 residues. The CDR3 here is CASSASPGTGTTEKLFF. CDR3 in DNA: TGTGCCAGCAGTGCCAGTCCCGGGACAGGGACTACTGAAAAACTGTTTTTT.

The J gene is TRBJ2-6, the V gene TRBV15, with a tentative D call TRBD1 (6 bases). Germline V gene data show CDR1 as LNHNV and CDR2 as YYDKDF (reference sequence). CDR3 length equals 16 residues. Trimming removed 1 base from V and 2 bases from J, with 9 bases in between. This CDR3 reads CATSRGWGPGANVLTF. The CDR3 bases are TGTGCCACCAGCAGAGGTTGGGGGCCTGGGGCCAACGTCCTGACTTTC. The variable domain in full, completed from reference TRBV15 and TRBJ2-6, reads DAMVIQNPRYQVTQFGKPVTLSCSQTLNHNVMYWYQQKSSQAPKLLFHYYDKDFNNEADTPDNFQSRRPNTSFCFLDIRSPGLGDTAMYLCATSRGWGPGANVLTFGAGSRLTVL.

The V call is TRBV27, the J call TRBJ2-4; D possibly corresponds to TRBD1 (6 bases). Trimming pared 3 bases from V and 7 bases from J, leaving 10 bases between. This CDR3 is built from 13 residues. The V gene's germline CDR1 is MNHEY and CDR2 SMNVEV (reference sequence). The CDR3 sequence: CASSLAGENIQYF. For the CDR3, the DNA is TGTGCCAGCAGTTTGGCAGGGGAGAACATTCAGTACTTC.

The chain carries TRBV6-5 and TRBJ1-6, with D tentatively TRBD1 (5 bases). Germline CDR1 MNHEY, CDR2 SVGAGI. The V end lost 8 bases, the J end lost 8 bases, and 16 bases lay between the germline ends. This CDR3 contains 14 residues. CDR3 coding DNA: TGTGCCAGCGGGGGGGGATACCTCGATTCACCCCTCCACTTT. The encoded protein is CASGGGYLDSPLHF.

The chain links TRBV5-1 to TRBJ2-3; TRBD1 might be the D (6 bases). This CDR3 is built from 16 residues. V was trimmed by 0 bases and J by 2 bases, leaving 13 bases between them. CDR1 and CDR2 from the germline V gene are SGHRS and YFSETQ. CDR3 in amino acids: CASSLVARGITDTQYF. CDR3 in DNA: TGCGCCAGCAGCTTGGTTGCTAGGGGGATCACAGATACGCAGTATTTT.

The chain recombines TRBV19 with TRBJ1-1; D is perhaps TRBD1 (6 bases). The germline V and J ends were trimmed by 3 bases and 3 bases, with 11 bases remaining between them. The CDR3 contains 14 residues. CDR1 and CDR2 from the germline V gene are LNHDA and SQIVND (reference sequence). The CDR3 region is CASSMRGLDTEAFF. In DNA, the CDR3 is TGTGCCAGTAGTATGCGGGGGCTCGACACTGAAGCTTTCTTT.

This rearrangement joins TRBV5-1 to TRBJ2-3, with D possibly matching TRBD2 (5 bases). Per the germline V gene, CDR1 is SGHRS and CDR2 is YFSETQ. Trimming removed 0 bases from V and 6 bases from J, with 14 bases in between. This CDR3 contains 15 residues. CDR3 loop: CASSLATDSKDTQYF. DNA for the CDR3: TGCGCCAGCAGCTTGGCCACGGACTCTAAGGATACGCAGTATTTT.

The chain has TRBV19 and TRBJ1-5, with 8 bases aligning to TRBD1. Looked up from germline, CDR1 is LNHDA and CDR2 is SQIVND (reference sequence). The CDR3 length is 19 residues. The J segment lost 0 bases and the V segment lost 4 bases, leaving 14 bases of the junction unmatched. For the CDR3, the DNA is TGTGCCAGTAGTACGTTCCTATGGGACAGGAAATATAGCAATCAGCCCCAGCATTTT. Its translation: CASSTFLWDRKYSNQPQHF.

The chain joins TRBV2 to TRBJ1-2; no definite D call. V gave up 3 bases and J gave up 4 bases, with 9 bases separating them. Per the germline V gene, CDR1 is SNHLY and CDR2 is FYNNEI. The length of the CDR3 is 13 residues. The CDR3 protein is CASSDAGSYGYTF. CDR3 nucleotides: TGTGCCAGCAGTGATGCAGGCAGCTATGGCTACACCTTC. The full variable domain, with the rest looked up from reference TRBV2 and TRBJ1-2, is EPEVTQTPSHQVTQMGQEVILRCVPISNHLYFYWYRQILGQKVEFLVSFYNNEISEKSEIFDDQFSVERPDGSNFTLKIRSTKLEDSAMYFCASSDAGSYGYTFGSGTRLTVV.

The J gene is TRBJ2-3, the V gene TRBV5-1; 10 bases are a match to TRBD2. V shed 3 bases, J shed 2 bases, and the junction held 3 bases outside the gene matches. The V gene's germline CDR1 is SGHRS and CDR2 YFSETQ. The CDR3 totals 15 residues. The CDR3 DNA follows: TGCGCCAGCAGCTGGACTAGCGGCTTCACAGATACGCAGTATTTT. As protein: CASSWTSGFTDTQYF.

The chain joins TRBV29-1 to TRBJ1-1, with a tentative D call TRBD1 (5 bases). CDR1 is SQVTM and CDR2 is ANQGSEA in the germline V gene. Trimming removed 6 bases from V and 4 bases from J, with 18 bases in between. The CDR3 is 14 residues long. CDR3 nucleotides: TGCAGCGTCGCCAACCTGGGGACTAGCACTGAAGCTTTCTTT. It is translated as CSVANLGTSTEAFF.

V usage is TRBV29-1 and J usage is TRBJ1-2; D possibly corresponds to TRBD1 (6 bases). V was pared by 3 bases and J by 7 bases, with 15 bases between. The germline CDR1 and CDR2 sequences are SQVTM and ANQGSEA. The CDR3 length is 13 residues. CDR3 in DNA: TGCAGCGTTGACAGGGGCCAAGAGGGTGGCTACACCTTC. It yields the protein CSVDRGQEGGYTF. The full variable domain, with the rest looked up from reference TRBV29-1 and TRBJ1-2, is SAVISQKPSRDICQRGTSLTIQCQVDSQVTMMFWYRQQPGQSLTLIATANQGSEATYESGFVIDKFPISRPNLTFSTLTVSNMSPEDSSIYLCSVDRGQEGGYTFGSGTRLTVV.

The gene calls are TRBV2 and TRBJ1-1; TRBD1 might be the D (6 bases). Trimming removed 2 bases from V and 3 bases from J, with 13 bases in between. The CDR3 runs to 15 residues. Germline CDR1 and CDR2: SNHLY and FYNNEI. CDR3 sequence reads: CASSEKGGGYTEAFF. The CDR3, as DNA: TGTGCCAGCAGTGAAAAAGGGGGTGGGTACACTGAAGCTTTCTTT.

This clone was seen a few times. The chain uses TRBV5-1 and TRBJ2-2; a weak D match, TRBD2 (5 bases). Germline V gene data show CDR1 as SGHRS and CDR2 as YFSETQ. Deletions cut 0 bases from V and 4 bases from J, with 13 bases between. The length of the CDR3 is 16 residues. The CDR3 region is CASSLVWGEGTGELFF. The DNA for the CDR3 is TGCGCCAGCAGCTTGGTATGGGGAGAGGGCACCGGGGAGCTGTTTTTT.

This clone was counted ten times or more. The chain joins TRBV7-2 to TRBJ2-2, with 8 bases matching TRBD1. V trimming: 3 bases; J trimming: 3 bases; junction bases outside the gene matches: 3. Per germline, CDR1 SGHTA and CDR2 FQGNSA. The CDR3 runs to 15 residues. The chain's CDR3 is CASSFGQGDTGELFF. The CDR3 coding sequence is TGTGCCAGCAGCTTCGGACAGGGAGACACCGGGGAGCTGTTTTTT.